The sequence of this T cell receptor beta chain was determined in a study of blood T cell repertoires in COVID-19. The CDR3 is 12 amino acids. V lost 8 bases to trimming and J lost 4 bases, with 9 bases between them. How the authors handled the data: Reference gene primer amplification gave nucleated cell count estimates. Clones were read by immunoSEQ multiplex PCR, and TCRdb kept only the in-frame ones, dropping some. Clonal size and the V and J genes are those of that table, whereas D and trimming came from the DNA. The sample records 120,000 to 150,000 clones, 80% to 85% being singletons. Input material: PBMCs or T cells enriched from blood (not recorded which). The rearrangement uses TRBV12-3 or TRBV12-4 and TRBJ1-5; a weak D match, TRBD1 (6 bases). The receptor was isolated from a woman between 45 and 60 years old who had been exposed to COVID-19. In nucleotides, the CDR3 is TGTGCCAGCGGACAGCAAAATCAGCCCCAGCATTTT. It translates to CASGQQNQPQHF.